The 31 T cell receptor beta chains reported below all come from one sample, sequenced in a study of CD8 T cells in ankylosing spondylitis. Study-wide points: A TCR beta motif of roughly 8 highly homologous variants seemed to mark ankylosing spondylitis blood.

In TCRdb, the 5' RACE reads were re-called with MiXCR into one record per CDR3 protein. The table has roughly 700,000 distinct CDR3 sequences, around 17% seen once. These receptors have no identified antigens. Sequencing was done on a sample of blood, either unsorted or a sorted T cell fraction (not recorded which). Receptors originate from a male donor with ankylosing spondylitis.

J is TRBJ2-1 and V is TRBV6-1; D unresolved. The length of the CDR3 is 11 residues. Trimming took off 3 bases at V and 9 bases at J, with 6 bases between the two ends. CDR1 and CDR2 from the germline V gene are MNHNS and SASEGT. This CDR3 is CASSDMSEQFF. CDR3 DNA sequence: TGTGCCAGCAGTGATATGAGTGAGCAGTTCTTC.

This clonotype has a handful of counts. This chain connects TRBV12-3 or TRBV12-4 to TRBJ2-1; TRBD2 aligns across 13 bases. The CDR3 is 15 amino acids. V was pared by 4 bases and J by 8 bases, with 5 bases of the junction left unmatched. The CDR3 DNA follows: TGTGCCAGCAGTTGGACTAGCGGGAGCTCTGATGAGCAGTTCTTC. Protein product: CASSWTSGSSDEQFF.

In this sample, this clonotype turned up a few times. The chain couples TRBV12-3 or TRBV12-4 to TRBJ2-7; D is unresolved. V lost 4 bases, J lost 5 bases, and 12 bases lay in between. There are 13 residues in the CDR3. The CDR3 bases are TGTGCCAGCAGTTCCCGCCGGGCGGACGAGCAGTACTTC. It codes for CASSSRRADEQYF.

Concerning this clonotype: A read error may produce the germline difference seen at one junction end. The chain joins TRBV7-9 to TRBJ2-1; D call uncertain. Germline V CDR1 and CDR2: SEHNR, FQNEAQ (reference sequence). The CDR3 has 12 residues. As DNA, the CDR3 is TGTGCCAGCAGCTTAGGAGTTCCGCCGTTATCGTTC. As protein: CASSLGVPPLSF.

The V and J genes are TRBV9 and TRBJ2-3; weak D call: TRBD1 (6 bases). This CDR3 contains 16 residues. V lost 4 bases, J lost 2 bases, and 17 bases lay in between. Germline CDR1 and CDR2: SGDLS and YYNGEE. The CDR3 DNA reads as TGTGCCAGCAGCCCGAGTCGGACAGAGTTCACAGATACGCAGTATTTT. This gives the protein CASSPSRTEFTDTQYF.

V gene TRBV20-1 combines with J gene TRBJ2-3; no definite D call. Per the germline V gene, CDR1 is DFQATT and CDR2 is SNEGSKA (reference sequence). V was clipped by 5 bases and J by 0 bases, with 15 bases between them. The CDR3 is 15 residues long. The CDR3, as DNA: TGCAGTGCTTTAGACTTCGCACTTAGCACAGATACGCAGTATTTT. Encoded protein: CSALDFALSTDTQYF.

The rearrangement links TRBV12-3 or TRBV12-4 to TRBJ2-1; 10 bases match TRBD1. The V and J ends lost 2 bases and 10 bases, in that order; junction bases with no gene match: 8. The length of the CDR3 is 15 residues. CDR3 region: CASSLPGTGASEQFF. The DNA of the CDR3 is TGTGCCAGCAGTTTACCCGGGACAGGGGCCAGCGAGCAGTTCTTC.

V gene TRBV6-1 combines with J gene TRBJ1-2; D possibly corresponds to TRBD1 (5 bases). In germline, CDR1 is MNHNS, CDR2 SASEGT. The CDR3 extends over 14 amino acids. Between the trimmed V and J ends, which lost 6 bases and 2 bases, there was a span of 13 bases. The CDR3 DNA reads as TGTGCCAGCAGCGGGGCTCGAGGCAACTATGGCTACACCTTC. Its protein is CASSGARGNYGYTF.

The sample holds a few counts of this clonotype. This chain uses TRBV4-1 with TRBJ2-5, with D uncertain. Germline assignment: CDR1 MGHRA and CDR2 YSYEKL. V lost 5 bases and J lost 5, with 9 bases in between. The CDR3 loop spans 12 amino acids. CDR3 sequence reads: CASSEKGETQYF. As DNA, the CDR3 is TGCGCCAGCAGCGAAAAAGGGGAGACCCAGTACTTC.

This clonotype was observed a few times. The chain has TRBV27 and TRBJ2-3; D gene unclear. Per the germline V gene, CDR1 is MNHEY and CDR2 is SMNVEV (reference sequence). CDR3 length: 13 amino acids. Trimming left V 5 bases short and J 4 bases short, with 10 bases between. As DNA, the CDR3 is TGTGCCAGCAGTACCCCCCCTGCAGATACGCAGTATTTT. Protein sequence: CASSTPPADTQYF.

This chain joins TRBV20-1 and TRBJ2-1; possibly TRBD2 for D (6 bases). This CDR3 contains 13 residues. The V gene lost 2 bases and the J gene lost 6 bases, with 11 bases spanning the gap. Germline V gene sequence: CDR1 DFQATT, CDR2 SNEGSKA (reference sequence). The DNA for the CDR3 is TGCAGTGCTAGACTCGGGGGTATCAATGAGCAGTTCTTC. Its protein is CSARLGGINEQFF.

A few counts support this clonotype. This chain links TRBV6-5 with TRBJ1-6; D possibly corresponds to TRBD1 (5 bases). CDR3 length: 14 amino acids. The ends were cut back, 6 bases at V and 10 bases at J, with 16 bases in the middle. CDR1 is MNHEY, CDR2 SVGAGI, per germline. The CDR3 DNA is TGTGCCAGCAGCTACGGGGGGTTGGGGTCACCCCTCCACTTT. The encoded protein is CASSYGGLGSPLHF.

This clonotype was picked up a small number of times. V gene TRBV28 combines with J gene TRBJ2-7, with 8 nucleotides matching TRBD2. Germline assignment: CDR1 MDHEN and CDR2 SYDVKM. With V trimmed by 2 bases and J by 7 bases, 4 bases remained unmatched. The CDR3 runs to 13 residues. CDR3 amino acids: CASSLGTRGEQYF. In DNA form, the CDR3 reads TGTGCCAGCAGTTTAGGGACTAGGGGTGAGCAGTACTTC.

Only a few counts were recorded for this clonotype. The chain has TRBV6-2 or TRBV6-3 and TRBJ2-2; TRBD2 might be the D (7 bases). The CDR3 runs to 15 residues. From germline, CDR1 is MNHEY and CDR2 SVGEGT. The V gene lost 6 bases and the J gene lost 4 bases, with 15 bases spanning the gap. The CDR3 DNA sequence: TGTGCCAGCAGCCCCGGGGGGCTGGGCACCGGGGAGCTGTTTTTT. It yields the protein CASSPGGLGTGELFF.

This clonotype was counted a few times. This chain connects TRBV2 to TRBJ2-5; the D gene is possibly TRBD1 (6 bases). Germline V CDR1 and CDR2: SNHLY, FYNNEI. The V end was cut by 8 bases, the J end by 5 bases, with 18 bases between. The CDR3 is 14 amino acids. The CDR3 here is CASELGYQGETQYF. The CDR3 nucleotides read TGTGCCAGCGAGTTAGGGTACCAGGGGGAGACCCAGTACTTC.

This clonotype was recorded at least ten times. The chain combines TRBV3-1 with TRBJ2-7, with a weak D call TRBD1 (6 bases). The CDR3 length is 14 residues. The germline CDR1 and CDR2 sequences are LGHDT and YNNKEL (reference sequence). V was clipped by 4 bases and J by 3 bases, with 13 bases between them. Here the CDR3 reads CASSRTAMGYEQYF. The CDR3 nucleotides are TGTGCCAGCAGCCGGACAGCGATGGGCTACGAGCAGTACTTC.

CDR3 in amino acids: CASSRDPSGLVGEGDTQYF. CDR3 coding DNA: TGTGCCAGCAGCAGGGACCCATCGGGACTCGTTGGCGAGGGAGATACGCAGTATTTT. The chain employs TRBV4-2 and TRBJ2-3, with a weak D call TRBD2 (6 bases). Trimming removed 5 bases at V and 5 bases at J, with 29 bases between. Germline assignment: CDR1 LGHNA and CDR2 YNFKEQ. This CDR3 is 19 amino acids long.

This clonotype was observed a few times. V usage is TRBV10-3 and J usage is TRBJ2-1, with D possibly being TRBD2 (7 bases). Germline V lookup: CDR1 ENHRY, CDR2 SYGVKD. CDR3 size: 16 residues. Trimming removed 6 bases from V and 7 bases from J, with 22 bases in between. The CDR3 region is CAIRSLLGGGANEQFF. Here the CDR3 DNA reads TGTGCCATCAGGTCCCTACTTGGTGGGGGGGCTAATGAGCAGTTCTTC.

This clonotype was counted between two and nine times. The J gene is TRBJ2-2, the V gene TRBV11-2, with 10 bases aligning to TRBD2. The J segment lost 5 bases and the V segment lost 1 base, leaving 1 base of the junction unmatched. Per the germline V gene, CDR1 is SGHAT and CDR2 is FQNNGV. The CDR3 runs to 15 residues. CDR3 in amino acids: CASSLASGGTGELFF. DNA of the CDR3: TGTGCCAGCAGCTTAGCTAGCGGGGGTACCGGGGAGCTGTTTTTT.

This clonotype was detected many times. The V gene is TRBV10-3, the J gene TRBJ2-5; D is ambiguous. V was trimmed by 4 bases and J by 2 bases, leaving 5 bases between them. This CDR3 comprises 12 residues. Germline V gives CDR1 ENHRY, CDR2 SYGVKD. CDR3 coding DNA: TGTGCCATCAGTGGCACACAAGAGACCCAGTACTTC. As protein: CAISGTQETQYF.

This chain's CDR3 is CASRPGTGGAYTEAFF. The DNA for the CDR3 is TGTGCCAGCAGACCCGGGACAGGGGGCGCGTACACTGAAGCTTTCTTT. V usage is TRBV12-3 or TRBV12-4 and J usage is TRBJ1-1, with 12 bases fitting TRBD1. CDR3 size: 16 residues. V lost 6 bases to trimming and J lost 3 bases; unmatched junction nucleotides: 8.

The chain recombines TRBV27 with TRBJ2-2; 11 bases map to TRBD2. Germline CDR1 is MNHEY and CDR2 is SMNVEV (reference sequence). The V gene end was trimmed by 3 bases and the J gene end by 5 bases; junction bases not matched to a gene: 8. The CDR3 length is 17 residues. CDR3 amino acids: CASSFIGTSGSTGELFF. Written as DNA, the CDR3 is TGTGCCAGCAGTTTCATTGGAACTAGCGGGAGTACCGGGGAGCTGTTTTTT.

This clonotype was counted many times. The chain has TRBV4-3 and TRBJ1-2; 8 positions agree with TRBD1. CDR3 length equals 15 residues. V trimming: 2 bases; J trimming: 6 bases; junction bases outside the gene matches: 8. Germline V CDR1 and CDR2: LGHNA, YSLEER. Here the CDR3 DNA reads TGCGCCAGCAGCCAAAGACCGGGACAGGACCATGGCTACACCTTC. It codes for CASSQRPGQDHGYTF.

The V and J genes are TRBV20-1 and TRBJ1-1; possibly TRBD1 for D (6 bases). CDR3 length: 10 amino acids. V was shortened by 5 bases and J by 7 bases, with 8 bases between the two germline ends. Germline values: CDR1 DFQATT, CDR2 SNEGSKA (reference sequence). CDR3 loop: CSAQGFEAFF. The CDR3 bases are TGCAGTGCTCAGGGGTTTGAAGCTTTCTTT.

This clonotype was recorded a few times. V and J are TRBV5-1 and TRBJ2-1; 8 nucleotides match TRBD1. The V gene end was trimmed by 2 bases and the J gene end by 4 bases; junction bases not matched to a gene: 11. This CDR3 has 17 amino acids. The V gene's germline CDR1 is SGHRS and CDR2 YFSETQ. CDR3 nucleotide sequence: TGCGCCAGCAGCTTAGGGTTCCAGGGGGCTGGGTACAATGAGCAGTTCTTC. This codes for CASSLGFQGAGYNEQFF. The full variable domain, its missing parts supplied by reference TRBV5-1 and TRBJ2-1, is KAGVTQTPRYLIKTRGQQVTLSCSPISGHRSVSWYQQTPGQGLQFLFEYFSETQRNKGNFPGRFSGRQFSNSRSEMNVSTLELGDSALYLCASSLGFQGAGYNEQFFGPGTRLTVL.

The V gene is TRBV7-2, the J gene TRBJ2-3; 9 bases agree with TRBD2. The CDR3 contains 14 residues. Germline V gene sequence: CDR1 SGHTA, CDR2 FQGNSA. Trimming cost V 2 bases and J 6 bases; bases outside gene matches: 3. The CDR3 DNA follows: TGTGCCAGCAGCTTACTGCGGGGGGGGGATACGCAGTATTTT. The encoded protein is CASSLLRGGDTQYF.

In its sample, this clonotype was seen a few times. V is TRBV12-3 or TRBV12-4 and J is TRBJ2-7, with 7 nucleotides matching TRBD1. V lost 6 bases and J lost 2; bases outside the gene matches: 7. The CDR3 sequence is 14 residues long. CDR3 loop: CASRNDRVPYEQYF. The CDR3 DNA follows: TGTGCCAGCAGGAATGACAGGGTCCCCTACGAGCAGTACTTC.

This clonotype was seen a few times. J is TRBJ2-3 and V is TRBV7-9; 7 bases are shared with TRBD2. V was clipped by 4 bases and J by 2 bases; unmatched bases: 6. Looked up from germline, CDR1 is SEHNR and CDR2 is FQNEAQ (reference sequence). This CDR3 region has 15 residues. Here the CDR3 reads CASSSRDYPTDTQYF. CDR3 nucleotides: TGTGCCAGCAGCTCCCGGGACTACCCCACAGATACGCAGTATTTT.

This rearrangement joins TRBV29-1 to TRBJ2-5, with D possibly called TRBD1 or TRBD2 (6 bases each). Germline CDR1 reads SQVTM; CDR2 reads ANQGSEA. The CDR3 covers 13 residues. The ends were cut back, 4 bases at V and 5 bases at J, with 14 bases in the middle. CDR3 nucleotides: TGCAGCGTTGGCTTCGGGGGCGGGGAGACCCAGTACTTC. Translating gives CSVGFGGGETQYF.

Here the CDR3 reads CASSLHQGQDSPLHF. The CDR3 DNA follows: TGTGCCAGCAGCTTGCACCAGGGGCAAGATTCACCCCTCCACTTT. The rearrangement links TRBV5-6 to TRBJ1-6; possible D gene TRBD1, 6 bases. In germline, CDR1 is SGHDT, CDR2 YYEEEE. The V end was cut by 1 base, the J end by 8 bases, with 13 bases between. This CDR3 region has 15 residues.

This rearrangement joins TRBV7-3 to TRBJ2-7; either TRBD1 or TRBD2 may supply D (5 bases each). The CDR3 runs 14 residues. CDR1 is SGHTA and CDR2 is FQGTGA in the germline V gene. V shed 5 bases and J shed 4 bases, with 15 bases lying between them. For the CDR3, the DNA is TGTGCCAGCAGCCCCGGCAGGGAGAATTACGAGCAGTACTTC. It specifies CASSPGRENYEQYF.